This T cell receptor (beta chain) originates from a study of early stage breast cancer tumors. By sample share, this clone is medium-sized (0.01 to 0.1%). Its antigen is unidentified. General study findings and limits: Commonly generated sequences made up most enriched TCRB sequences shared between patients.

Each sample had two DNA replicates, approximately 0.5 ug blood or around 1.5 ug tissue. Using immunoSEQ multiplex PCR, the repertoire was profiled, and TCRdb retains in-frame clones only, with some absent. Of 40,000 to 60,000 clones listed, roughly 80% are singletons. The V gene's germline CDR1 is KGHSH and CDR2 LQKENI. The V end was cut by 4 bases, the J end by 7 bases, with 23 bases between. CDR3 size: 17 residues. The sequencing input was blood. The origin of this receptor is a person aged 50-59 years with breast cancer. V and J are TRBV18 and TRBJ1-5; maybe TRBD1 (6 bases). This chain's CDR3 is CASSLRPGVTGRQPQHF. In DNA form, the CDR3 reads TGTGCCAGCTCACTACGTCCCGGGGTAACAGGGAGGCAGCCCCAGCATTTT.